In this sample, the clone carrying this T cell receptor (beta chain) turned up once. The sample originates from a study of blood T cell repertoires in COVID-19. About the research overall: Sources were T cells, B-cell-depleted T cells, or PBMCs; the material itself was cDNA or gDNA.

Original handling: Reference gene primer amplification gave nucleated cell count estimates. This table comes from immunoSEQ multiplex PCR, and its TCRdb copy is limited to in-frame clones, with some not included. The V and J calls and clone size come from that table; D and trimming were worked out from the DNA. The sample carries around 100,000 clones, roughly 84% recorded once. CDR3 length: 13 residues. The germline V gene has CDR1 MNHEY and CDR2 SMNVEV (reference sequence). The ends were cut back, 4 bases at V and 3 bases at J, with 10 bases in the middle. Sequenced input: peripheral blood. The chain recombines TRBV27 with TRBJ2-7; D gene uncertain. This receptor was taken from a human donor in a cohort sampled during active COVID-19. CDR3 sequence (DNA): TGTGCCAGCAGTTACGGCGGAGACTACGAGCAGTACTTC. Translated: CASSYGGDYEQYF.